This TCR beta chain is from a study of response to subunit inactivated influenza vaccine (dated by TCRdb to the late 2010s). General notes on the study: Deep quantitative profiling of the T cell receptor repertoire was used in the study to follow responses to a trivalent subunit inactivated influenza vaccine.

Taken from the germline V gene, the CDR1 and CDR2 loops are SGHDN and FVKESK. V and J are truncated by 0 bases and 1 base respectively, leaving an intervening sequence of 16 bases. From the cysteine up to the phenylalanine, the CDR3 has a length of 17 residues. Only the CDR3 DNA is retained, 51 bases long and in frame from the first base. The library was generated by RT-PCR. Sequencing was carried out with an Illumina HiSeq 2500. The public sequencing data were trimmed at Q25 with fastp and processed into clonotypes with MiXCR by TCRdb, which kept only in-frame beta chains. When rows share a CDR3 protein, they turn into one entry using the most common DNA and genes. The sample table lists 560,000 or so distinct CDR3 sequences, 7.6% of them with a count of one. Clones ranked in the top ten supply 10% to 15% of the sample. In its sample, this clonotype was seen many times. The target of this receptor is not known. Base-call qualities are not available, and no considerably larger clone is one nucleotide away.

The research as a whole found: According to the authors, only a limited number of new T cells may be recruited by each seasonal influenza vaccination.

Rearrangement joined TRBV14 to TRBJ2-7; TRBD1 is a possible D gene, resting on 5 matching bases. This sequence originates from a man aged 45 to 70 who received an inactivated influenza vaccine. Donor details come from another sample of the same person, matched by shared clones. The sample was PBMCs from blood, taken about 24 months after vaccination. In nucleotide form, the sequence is TGTGCCAGCAGCCAAGATTGGGTTTGGCAGGGATCCTACGAGCAGTACTTC. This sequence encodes CASSQDWVWQGSYEQYF.